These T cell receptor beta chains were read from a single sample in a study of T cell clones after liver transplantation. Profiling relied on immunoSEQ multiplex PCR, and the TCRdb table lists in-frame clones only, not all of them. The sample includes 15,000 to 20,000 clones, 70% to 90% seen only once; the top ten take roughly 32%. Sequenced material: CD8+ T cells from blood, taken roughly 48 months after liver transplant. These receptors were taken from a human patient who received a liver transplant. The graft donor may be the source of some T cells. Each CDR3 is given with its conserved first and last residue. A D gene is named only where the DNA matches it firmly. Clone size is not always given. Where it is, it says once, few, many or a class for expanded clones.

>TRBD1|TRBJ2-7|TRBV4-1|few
CASSQDPGTAYEQYF
TGCGCCAGCAGCCAAGATCCTGGGACAGCCTACGAGCAGTACTTC
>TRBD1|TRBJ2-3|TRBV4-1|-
CASSQGTGEGDTQYF
TGCGCCAGCAGCCAAGGGACAGGGGAGGGAGATACGCAGTATTTT
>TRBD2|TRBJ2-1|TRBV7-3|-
CASSSSGGDYNEQFF
TGTGCCAGCAGCTCTAGCGGGGGGGATTACAATGAGCAGTTCTTC
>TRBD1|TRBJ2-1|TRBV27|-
CASTSLGGQGSSYNEQFF
TGTGCCAGCACCTCCCTTGGGGGACAGGGTAGCTCCTACAATGAGCAGTTCTTC
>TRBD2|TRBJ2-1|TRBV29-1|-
CSVKSVGGGDSYNEQFF
TGCAGCGTTAAATCAGTAGGCGGGGGGGACTCCTACAATGAGCAGTTCTTC
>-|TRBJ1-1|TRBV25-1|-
CASSGGVTEAFF
TGTGCCAGCAGTGGAGGGGTCACTGAAGCTTTCTTT
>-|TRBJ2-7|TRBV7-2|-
CASSFTQAYEQYF
TGTGCCAGCAGCTTCACACAAGCCTACGAGCAGTACTTC
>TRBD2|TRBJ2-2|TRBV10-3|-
CAISGVLTASSGGNTGELFF
TGTGCCATCAGTGGTGTCCTGACCGCGAGTAGCGGGGGGAACACCGGGGAGCTGTTTTTT
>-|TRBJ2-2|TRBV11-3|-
CASSLGAGDAGELFF
TGTGCCAGCAGCTTAGGGGCAGGGGACGCCGGGGAGCTGTTTTTT
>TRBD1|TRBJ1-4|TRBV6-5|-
CASSKGGSNEKLFF
TGTGCCAGCAGTAAAGGGGGCTCTAATGAAAAACTGTTTTTT
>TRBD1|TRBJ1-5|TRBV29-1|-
CSVVFRTGGSNQPQHF
TGCAGCGTTGTTTTCCGGACAGGGGGTAGCAATCAGCCCCAGCATTTT
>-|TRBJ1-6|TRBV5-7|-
CASSSMGSPLHF
TGTGCCAGCAGCTCTATGGGTTCACCCCTCCACTTT
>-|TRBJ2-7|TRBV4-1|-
CASSLYPSPQSEQYF
TGCGCCAGCAGCCTATACCCGTCCCCTCAAAGCGAGCAGTACTTC
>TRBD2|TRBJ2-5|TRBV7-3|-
CASSPSGGARETQYF
TGTGCCAGCAGCCCTAGCGGGGGGGCCCGGGAGACCCAGTACTTC
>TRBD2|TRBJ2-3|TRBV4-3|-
CASSQDLLAGGGPNTDTQYF
TGCGCCAGCAGCCAAGATCTGCTAGCGGGAGGCGGGCCCAACACAGATACGCAGTATTTT